This T cell receptor (beta chain) was found in a study of blood T cell repertoires in COVID-19. Overall study context: From the United States, Italy and Spain came samples of acute and convalescent COVID-19.

TCRdb keeps only in-frame clones here, not all; method: immunoSEQ multiplex PCR. Of 90,000 or so clones detected, 75% to 90% appear once; the ten largest clones hold approximately 10%. CDR3 length equals 15 residues. CDR1 is LNHDA, CDR2 SQIVND, per germline (reference sequence). V gave up 7 bases and J gave up 5 bases; unmatched junction bases: 12. The sequence came from a human donor in a cohort sampled during active COVID-19. V and J are TRBV19 and TRBJ1-1; 8 positions match TRBD1. Source material: peripheral blood. The CDR3, as DNA: TGTGCCAGTACCTCCATGCAGGGGGCTCTGACTGAAGCTTTCTTT. Its translation: CASTSMQGALTEAFF.